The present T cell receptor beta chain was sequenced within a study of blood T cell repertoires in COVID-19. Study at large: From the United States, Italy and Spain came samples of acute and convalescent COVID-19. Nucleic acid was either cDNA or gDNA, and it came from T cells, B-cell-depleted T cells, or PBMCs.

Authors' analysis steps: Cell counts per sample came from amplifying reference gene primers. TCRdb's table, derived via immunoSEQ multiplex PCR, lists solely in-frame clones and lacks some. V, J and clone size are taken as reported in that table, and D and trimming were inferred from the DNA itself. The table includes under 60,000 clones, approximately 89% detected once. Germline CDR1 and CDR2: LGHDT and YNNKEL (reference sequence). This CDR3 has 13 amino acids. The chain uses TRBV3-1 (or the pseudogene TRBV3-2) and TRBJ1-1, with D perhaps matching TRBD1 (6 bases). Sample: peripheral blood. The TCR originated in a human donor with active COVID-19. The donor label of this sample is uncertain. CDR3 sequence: CADVKGDHTEAFF. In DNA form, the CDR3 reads TGTGCAGATGTTAAGGGGGACCACACTGAAGCTTTCTTT.